This record concerns one T cell receptor beta chain sequence. This sample is drawn from a study of blood T cell repertoires in COVID-19. The wider study: The study drew acute and convalescent COVID-19 samples from the United States, Italy and Spain. Nucleic acid was either cDNA or gDNA, and it came from T cells, B-cell-depleted T cells, or PBMCs.

In the original workflow: Amplified reference gene primers provided the basis for estimating nucleated cell counts. The assay was immunoSEQ multiplex PCR, and TCRdb's table has in-frame clones only and misses some. That table furnishes V, J and clone size, whereas the DNA furnished D and trimming. The sample holds 250,000 to 350,000 clones, 70% to 90% seen once. The specimen was peripheral blood. The receptor was derived from a man aged 18 to 30 with active or convalescent COVID-19.

The CDR3 loop is CASSETSSGGGYGYTF. The CDR3 nucleotides are TGTGCCAGCAGTGAAACCTCTTCAGGGGGCGGCTATGGCTACACCTTC. V usage is TRBV25-1 and J usage is TRBJ1-2, with 8 bases that match TRBD1. There are 16 residues in the CDR3. Germline CDR1 and CDR2: MGHDK and SYGVNS. J was trimmed by 4 bases and V by 2 bases; bases with no gene match: 9.